This entry lists 4 T cell receptor beta chains sequenced from one sample in a study of cytotoxic CD8 clonotypes in ibrutinib-treated CLL. Profiling relied on immunoSEQ multiplex PCR, and the TCRdb table lists in-frame clones only, not all of them. The table includes fewer than 400,000 clones, 67% detected once. Sequences were derived from PBMCs, sampled after 36 months of ibrutinib treatment. These TCRs come from a human donor with chronic lymphocytic leukemia.

V usage is TRBV19 and J usage is TRBJ2-4; TRBD1 aligns across 10 bases. Per germline, CDR1 LNHDA and CDR2 SQIVND (reference sequence). V lost 5 bases and J lost 2; bases outside the gene matches: 6. The CDR3 extends over 16 amino acids. CDR3 residues: CASSSRDRGTKNIQYF. CDR3 DNA: TGTGCCAGTAGTTCCCGGGACAGGGGTACCAAAAACATTCAGTACTTC.

CDR3 nucleotide sequence: TGTGCCAGCGAGAAGCGGGAGTCTACCAATGAGCAGTTCTTC. Amino acids: CASEKRESTNEQFF. The chain recombines TRBV2 with TRBJ2-1, with TRBD2 matching 8 bases. V shed 8 bases and J 6 bases; nucleotides not matched to a gene: 9. This CDR3 is built from 14 residues. CDR1 is SNHLY and CDR2 is FYNNEI in the germline V gene.

The chain couples TRBV6-6 to TRBJ1-2; D is unclear. The CDR3 is 16 residues long. Germline lookup yields CDR1 MNHNY and CDR2 SVGAGI (reference sequence). Trimming stripped 0 bases from V and 2 bases from J, with 13 bases between. The CDR3 region has the DNA TGTGCCAGCAGTTACTCGAACTGGGATGCAAACTATGGCTACACCTTC. This encodes CASSYSNWDANYGYTF.

This clone has a handful of counts. The chain recombines TRBV20-1 with TRBJ2-7, with no clear D. The V end lost 5 bases, the J end lost 6 bases, and 11 bases lay between the germline ends. CDR1 is DFQATT and CDR2 is SNEGSKA in the germline V gene (reference sequence). This CDR3 comprises 11 residues. CDR3 sequence reads: CSAHGLLEQYF. CDR3 coding DNA: TGCAGTGCTCATGGTTTGCTCGAGCAGTACTTC.